The T cell receptor beta chain described here comes from a study of identical twins. V was shortened by 6 bases and J by 3 bases, with 9 bases between the two germline ends. This CDR3 spans 12 amino acids. CDR1 is SGHTA and CDR2 is FQGNSA in the germline V gene. Healthy Caucasians, and only they, were the donors. TCRdb ran MiXCR on the 5' RACE reads and lists one entry per CDR3 protein. The sample has hundreds of thousands of distinct CDR3 sequences, just over 7% seen once. This clonotype was recorded at least ten times. A further study also used this sample, focusing on yellow fever vaccine responses in identical twins. From that second work: Reports say the vaccine T cell response in twins looked partly convergent and partly personalized.

The chain is built from TRBV7-2 and TRBJ2-7; possible D gene TRBD2, 5 bases. The sequenced material came from PBMCs. This TCR was sampled from a woman in her late teens or twenties in good health. CDR3 in amino acids: CASSRGIYEQYF. CDR3 sequence (DNA): TGTGCCAGCAGTCGGGGAATCTACGAGCAGTACTTC.